One sample yielded the 32 T cell receptor beta chains listed below, sequenced in a study of shared clonotypes between healthy human individuals. Using immunoSEQ multiplex PCR, the repertoire was profiled, and TCRdb retains in-frame clones only, with some absent. The sample carries roughly 650,000 clones, roughly 97% recorded once. Sequenced material: naive CD4+ T cells sorted from blood. As to subset: CD45RA+ positively selected. These receptors all come from a woman aged 30 to 39 in good health.

The chain combines TRBV9 with TRBJ2-5; D perhaps matches TRBD2 (5 bases). The DNA end favors TRBJ2-7, so the J call may be wrong. The CDR3 has 15 amino acids. Looked up from germline, CDR1 is SGDLS and CDR2 is YYNGEE. The CDR3 DNA reads as TGTGCCAGCAGCGTAGCCGTGGGCGGGTCCTACGAGCAGTACTTC. It encodes CASSVAVGGSYEQYF.

The CDR3 DNA follows: TGTGCCAGTAGTTCCCAGACTAGCACTTCCTACAATGAGCAGTTCTTC. It translates to CASSSQTSTSYNEQFF. The J gene is TRBJ2-1, the V gene TRBV19, with TRBD2 identical over 7 bases. Germline CDR1 is LNHDA and CDR2 is SQIVND (reference sequence). CDR3 length equals 16 residues. V shed 5 bases, J shed 1 base, and the junction held 8 bases outside the gene matches.

The chain has TRBV27 and TRBJ1-6, with D tentatively TRBD1 (5 bases). V gave up 5 bases and J gave up 10 bases, with 18 bases separating them. The CDR3 contains 15 residues. Germline values: CDR1 MNHEY, CDR2 SMNVEV (reference sequence). The CDR3 bases are TGTGCCAGCAGTACGACCTTACGTGGGGACTCACCCCTCCACTTT. Amino acids: CASSTTLRGDSPLHF.

The V and J genes are TRBV12-5 and TRBJ1-1; 9 nucleotides line up with TRBD1. V dropped 4 bases and J dropped 11; count of bases not matched to a gene: 11. This CDR3 contains 14 residues. CDR1 is LGHNT, CDR2 FRNRAP, per germline. CDR3: CASGSGTGPFGAFF. The CDR3, as DNA: TGTGCTAGTGGTTCCGGGACAGGGCCCTTTGGGGCTTTCTTT.

The chain joins TRBV7-6 to TRBJ2-2; TRBD1 matches at 8 bases. Unmatched junction bases numbered 3, after V lost 4 bases and J lost 2 bases. This CDR3 spans 15 amino acids. Germline V lookup: CDR1 SGHVS, CDR2 FNYEAQ. CDR3 amino acids: CASSSGQVNTGELFF. For the CDR3, the DNA is TGTGCCAGCAGCTCGGGACAGGTCAACACCGGGGAGCTGTTTTTT.

The chain couples TRBV5-1 to TRBJ2-1, with 9 bases fitting TRBD2. The CDR3 runs to 16 residues. V dropped 5 bases and J dropped 8; count of bases not matched to a gene: 14. Per germline, CDR1 SGHRS and CDR2 YFSETQ. The CDR3 nucleotides are TGCGCCAGCAGGCCCACCGGAGGCGGGAGGGAGCATGAGCAGTTCTTC. It codes for CASRPTGGGREHEQFF.

The rearrangement links TRBV15 to TRBJ2-1; the D gene is possibly TRBD2 (6 bases). The CDR3 has 15 residues. The germline gives CDR1 LNHNV, CDR2 YYDKDF (reference sequence). V was clipped by 0 bases and J by 7 bases, with 13 bases between them. CDR3 protein: CATSRDWDLTNEQFF. CDR3 sequence (DNA): TGTGCCACCAGCAGAGATTGGGACTTGACAAATGAGCAGTTCTTC.

The CDR3 protein is CSVPPVGSYGYTF. CDR3 DNA: TGCAGCGTTCCCCCGGTGGGGAGTTATGGCTACACCTTC. The rearrangement links TRBV29-1 to TRBJ1-2; D is uncertain. The V and J ends lost 5 bases and 5 bases respectively, with 15 bases between them. This CDR3 region has 13 residues. Germline-derived CDR1 and CDR2 are SQVTM and ANQGSEA.

The chain employs TRBV5-4 and TRBJ2-3; TRBD1 agrees at 9 bases. After removal of 4 bases from V and 4 bases from J, the junction contained 10 bases not matched to a gene. CDR1 SGHNT and CDR2 YYREEE come from the germline V gene (reference sequence). This CDR3 region has 16 residues. The CDR3 spells CASSRQGTGSPDTQYF. The CDR3, as DNA: TGTGCCAGCAGCAGGCAAGGGACAGGGTCCCCAGATACGCAGTATTTT.

The CDR3 spells CAFGRPNQPQHF. The CDR3 DNA is TGTGCCTTCGGACGGCCAAATCAGCCCCAGCATTTT. This chain uses TRBV30 with TRBJ1-5; no definite D call. The V and J ends lost 7 bases and 4 bases respectively, with 11 bases between them. Germline lookup yields CDR1 GTSNPN and CDR2 SVGIG (reference sequence). The CDR3 has 12 amino acids.

This chain links TRBV14 with TRBJ2-7; D possibly corresponds to TRBD2 (5 bases). Germline loops: CDR1 SGHDN, CDR2 FVKESK. The CDR3 contains 11 residues. V dropped 5 bases and J dropped 4 bases, with 6 bases sitting between them. This CDR3 reads CASSGGYEQYF. The CDR3 bases are TGTGCCAGCAGCGGAGGATACGAGCAGTACTTC.

The V call is TRBV5-1, the J call TRBJ1-2, with 7 positions matching TRBD1. Germline V gives CDR1 SGHRS, CDR2 YFSETQ. The J segment lost 1 base and the V segment lost 4 bases, leaving 13 bases of the junction unmatched. This CDR3 has 17 amino acids. CDR3 region: CASSPAGTAVINYGYTF. The CDR3, as DNA: TGCGCCAGCAGCCCCGCCGGGACAGCAGTCATTAACTATGGCTACACCTTC. The full variable domain, its missing parts supplied by reference TRBV5-1 and TRBJ1-2, is KAGVTQTPRYLIKTRGQQVTLSCSPISGHRSVSWYQQTPGQGLQFLFEYFSETQRNKGNFPGRFSGRQFSNSRSEMNVSTLELGDSALYLCASSPAGTAVINYGYTFGSGTRLTVV.

The chain combines TRBV18 with TRBJ2-1, with TRBD2 matching over 14 bases. CDR1 and CDR2 from the germline V gene are KGHSH and LQKENI. The CDR3 spans 16 residues. Trimming took 3 bases from V and 9 from J; bases not matched to a gene: 7. The CDR3 region is CASSPPGLAGVSEQFF. CDR3 DNA: TGTGCCAGCTCACCGCCGGGACTAGCGGGAGTAAGTGAGCAGTTCTTC.

This chain links TRBV27 with TRBJ2-3, with D possibly matching TRBD1 (5 bases). The CDR3 covers 14 residues. CDR1 MNHEY and CDR2 SMNVEV come from the germline V gene (reference sequence). V was pared by 2 bases and J by 5 bases, with 11 bases between. In nucleotides, the CDR3 is TGTGCCAGCAGTTTAGGGGCCACTCTAGATACGCAGTATTTT. Its translation: CASSLGATLDTQYF.

This sequence joins TRBV7-9 and TRBJ2-7; D tentatively fits TRBD1 or TRBD2 (6 bases each). This CDR3 comprises 15 residues. Germline CDR1 and CDR2: SEHNR and FQNEAQ (reference sequence). V was pared by 5 bases and J by 5 bases, with 19 bases between. CDR3 loop: CASSLGAGRLDEQYF. The CDR3 nucleotides are TGTGCCAGCAGCCTGGGGGCGGGAAGGTTGGACGAGCAGTACTTC. Together with reference TRBV7-9 and TRBJ2-7, the CDR3 gives the full variable domain: DTGVSQNPRHKITKRGQNVTFRCDPISEHNRLYWYRQTLGQGPEFLTYFQNEAQLEKSRLLSDRFSAERPKGSFSTLEIQRTEQGDSAMYLCASSLGAGRLDEQYFGPGTRLTVT.

The CDR3 sequence: CASSSRPVLQTYEQYF. The DNA of the CDR3 is TGTGCCAGCAGTTCTAGACCCGTCCTCCAGACCTACGAGCAGTACTTC. The chain recombines TRBV6-5 with TRBJ2-7, with unresolved D. V was pared by 4 bases and J by 2 bases, with 18 bases between. Germline V lookup: CDR1 MNHEY, CDR2 SVGAGI. The CDR3 sequence is 16 residues long.

This chain connects TRBV5-8 to TRBJ1-5; D gene unclear. Germline lookup yields CDR1 SGHTS and CDR2 YDEGEE. The CDR3 covers 14 residues. The ends were cut back, 4 bases at V and 1 base at J, with 9 bases in the middle. CDR3 amino acids: CASSPRMSNQPQHF. DNA of the CDR3: TGTGCCAGCAGCCCTCGAATGAGCAATCAGCCCCAGCATTTT.

The rearrangement joins TRBV18 to TRBJ2-4; D is ambiguous. Germline V gene lookup returns CDR1 KGHSH and CDR2 LQKENI. The CDR3 spans 15 residues. Trimming removed 3 bases at V and 9 bases at J, with 18 bases between. In DNA form, the CDR3 reads TGTGCCAGCTCACCTCCTGTCGGGTTTCGAAGCATTCAGTACTTC. Protein: CASSPPVGFRSIQYF.

The V call is TRBV20-1, the J call TRBJ2-5, with unresolved D. Germline CDR1 is DFQATT and CDR2 is SNEGSKA (reference sequence). This CDR3 has 11 residues. The ends were cut back, 5 bases at V and 0 bases at J, with 4 bases in the middle. CDR3 sequence reads: CSAPYQETQYF. CDR3 DNA: TGCAGTGCTCCCTACCAAGAGACCCAGTACTTC.

About this clone itself: Within the sample, other DNA sequences also encode this same CDR3. This chain connects TRBV6-5 to TRBJ1-3; no definite D call. Looked up from germline, CDR1 is MNHEY and CDR2 is SVGAGI. The length of the CDR3 is 13 residues. V dropped 0 bases and J dropped 2 bases, with 2 bases sitting between them. The CDR3 protein is CASSYSTGNTIYF. The CDR3 DNA sequence: TGTGCCAGCAGTTACTCGACTGGAAACACCATATATTTT.

The J gene is TRBJ1-3, the V gene TRBV2; D remains unclear. The CDR3 sequence is 16 residues long. Trimming shortened V by 7 bases and J by 4 bases, and 20 bases separated the two germline ends. The germline gives CDR1 SNHLY, CDR2 FYNNEI. This CDR3 is CASTSYRLSGGNTIYF. The CDR3 bases are TGTGCCAGCACCTCCTACAGACTTTCGGGCGGAAACACCATATATTTT.

This rearrangement joins TRBV28 to TRBJ1-2, with D perhaps matching TRBD1 (5 bases). Germline CDR1 reads MDHEN; CDR2 reads SYDVKM. Trimming took 6 bases from V and 0 from J, leaving 8 bases between them. The CDR3 length is 13 residues. This CDR3 reads CASRETANYGYTF. The CDR3 region has the DNA TGTGCCAGCAGAGAGACAGCTAACTATGGCTACACCTTC.

CDR3 sequence reads: CASSGTPHIAKNIQYF. CDR3 DNA sequence: TGTGCCAGCTCGGGGACACCTCATATAGCCAAAAACATTCAGTACTTC. The chain has TRBV18 and TRBJ2-4; tentative D call: TRBD1 (6 bases). Germline V gives CDR1 KGHSH, CDR2 LQKENI. V shed 6 bases and J shed 0 bases, with 15 bases lying between them. The length of the CDR3 is 16 residues. The variable domain in full, with the rest retrieved from reference TRBV18 and TRBJ2-4, is NAGVMQNPRHLVRRRGQEARLRCSPMKGHSHVYWYRQLPEEGLKFMVYLQKENIIDESGMPKERFSAEFPKEGPSILRIQQVVRGDSAAYFCASSGTPHIAKNIQYFGAGTRLSVL.

The genes are TRBV5-6 and TRBJ2-7; D is undetermined. Looked up from germline, CDR1 is SGHDT and CDR2 is YYEEEE. This CDR3 spans 12 amino acids. The V end was cut by 4 bases, the J end by 6 bases, with 11 bases between. CDR3: CASSVGPGEQYF. CDR3 DNA: TGTGCCAGCAGCGTCGGACCTGGCGAGCAGTACTTC.

The chain carries TRBV27 and TRBJ2-7, with D tentatively TRBD2 (5 bases). The CDR3 is 15 residues long. V lost 5 bases and J lost 5, with 19 bases in between. Germline V lookup: CDR1 MNHEY, CDR2 SMNVEV (reference sequence). The CDR3, as DNA: TGTGCCAGCAGTACCCACCGGGCGGAGGAAGACGAGCAGTACTTC. Translating it yields CASSTHRAEEDEQYF.

In this sample, this clone turned up once. This chain uses TRBV19 with TRBJ1-5; no clear D gene. Germline lookup yields CDR1 LNHDA and CDR2 SQIVND (reference sequence). There are 15 residues in the CDR3. Deletions cut 4 bases from V and 1 base from J, with 11 bases between. The CDR3 is CASSNDPRSNQPQHF. The CDR3, as DNA: TGTGCCAGTAGTAATGATCCCCGAAGCAATCAGCCCCAGCATTTT.

The chain links TRBV11-2 to TRBJ1-5; 7 positions match TRBD1. J lost 0 bases, V lost 0 bases, and 5 bases had no gene match. CDR1 is SGHAT and CDR2 is FQNNGV in the germline V gene. The CDR3 extends over 17 amino acids. The CDR3 DNA sequence: TGTGCCAGCAGCTTAGACGCCCAGGGGGATAGCAATCAGCCCCAGCATTTT. Translating gives CASSLDAQGDSNQPQHF.

The chain carries TRBV14 and TRBJ1-1; D ambiguous. Trimming removed 0 bases at V and 4 bases at J, with 18 bases between. The CDR3 is 17 residues long. Germline loops: CDR1 SGHDN, CDR2 FVKESK. The CDR3, as DNA: TGTGCCAGCAGCCAAGAGGATTTAAGTGTCCTATTCACTGAAGCTTTCTTT. Protein: CASSQEDLSVLFTEAFF.

The chain couples TRBV5-6 to TRBJ2-3, with D perhaps TRBD1 (5 bases). CDR1 SGHDT and CDR2 YYEEEE come from the germline V gene. Trimming shortened V by 2 bases and J by 0 bases, and 19 bases separated the two germline ends. The CDR3 runs 18 residues. The CDR3 bases are TGTGCCAGCAGCTTCGGTCTCTCAGACAGATCTAGCACAGATACGCAGTATTTT. It encodes CASSFGLSDRSSTDTQYF.

The CDR3 loop is CASAASRYYEQYF. CDR3 bases: TGTGCCAGCGCGGCTAGCCGATACTACGAGCAGTACTTC. The chain employs TRBV2 and TRBJ2-7; the D gene is possibly TRBD2 (5 bases). Deletions cut 8 bases from V and 3 bases from J, with 14 bases between. This CDR3 has 13 residues. Germline V gives CDR1 SNHLY, CDR2 FYNNEI.

The gene calls are TRBV9 and TRBJ2-3; TRBD2 agrees at 8 bases. V shed 0 bases, J shed 0 bases, and the junction held 3 bases outside the gene matches. The CDR3 contains 16 residues. Per the germline V gene, CDR1 is SGDLS and CDR2 is YYNGEE. CDR3 sequence: CASSVASSGSTDTQYF. The CDR3 bases are TGTGCCAGCAGCGTAGCCTCTAGCGGGAGCACAGATACGCAGTATTTT.

The CDR3 spells CASYPGRTNEKLFF. The DNA of the CDR3 is TGTGCCAGCTATCCGGGGAGGACTAATGAAAAACTGTTTTTT. The chain has TRBV28 and TRBJ1-4; D is undetermined. V was shortened by 8 bases and J by 2 bases, with 12 bases between the two germline ends. The CDR3 totals 14 residues. Germline loops: CDR1 MDHEN, CDR2 SYDVKM.